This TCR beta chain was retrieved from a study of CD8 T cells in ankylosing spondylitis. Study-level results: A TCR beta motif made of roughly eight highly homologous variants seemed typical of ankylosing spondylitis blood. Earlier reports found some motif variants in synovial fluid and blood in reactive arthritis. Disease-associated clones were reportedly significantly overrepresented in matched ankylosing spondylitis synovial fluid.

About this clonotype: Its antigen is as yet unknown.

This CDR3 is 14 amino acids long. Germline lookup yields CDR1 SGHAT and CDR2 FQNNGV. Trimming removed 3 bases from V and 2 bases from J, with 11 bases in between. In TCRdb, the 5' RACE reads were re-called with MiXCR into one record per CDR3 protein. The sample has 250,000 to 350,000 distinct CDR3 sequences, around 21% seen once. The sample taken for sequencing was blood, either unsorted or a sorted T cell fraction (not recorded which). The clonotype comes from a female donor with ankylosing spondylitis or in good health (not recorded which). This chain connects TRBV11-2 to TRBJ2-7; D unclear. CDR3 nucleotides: TGTGCCAGCAGCTTTAGTCAGCGCACCTACGAGCAGTACTTC. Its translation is CASSFSQRTYEQYF.